Presented here are 29 T cell receptor beta chains from one specimen sequenced in a study of cytomegalovirus exposure and HLA in healthy donors (dated by TCRdb to 2016 to 2017). The protocol used for the library was the immunoSEQ multiplex PCR assay. For the multiplex PCR, a mixture combining 60 forward primers for TCR Vbeta segments and 13 reverse primers for TCR Jbeta segments was used. Entries here come from immuneACCESS through TCRdb and include only in-frame sequences with V and J called. Some clones fail to appear in such tables; in the studies checked, an unresolved V gene covers under half of the shortfall, and the cause of the remainder is unknown. This sample is represented by over 80,000 clones; about four fifths of them were singletons. The ten largest clones take up more than 5% of the sample. The sample consisted of PBMCs. Receptors were obtained from a man in his forties or fifties in good health and CMV-seropositive.

V and J are TRBV15 and TRBJ2-6, with TRBD1 identical over 7 bases. Trimming at V came to 5 bases and at J to 4 bases, leaving 5 bases not matched to a gene. The CDR3 is 15 amino acids. Germline-derived CDR1 and CDR2 are LNHNV and YYDKDF (reference sequence). The CDR3 nucleotides read TGTGCCACCAGCTCGACAGGGTCCGGGGCCAACGTCCTGACTTTC. Its translation: CATSSTGSGANVLTF.

This clone was found a few times. The J gene is TRBJ1-1, the V gene TRBV10-3, with D unclear. Germline-derived CDR1 and CDR2 are ENHRY and SYGVKD. This CDR3 is 13 amino acids long. Trimming removed 4 bases from V and 3 bases from J, with 9 bases in between. The CDR3 region has the DNA TGTGCCATCAGTGTCGGGGTAGACACTGAAGCTTTCTTT. It translates to CAISVGVDTEAFF.

The CDR3 is CASSSGKRLEQYF. The CDR3 nucleotides are TGTGCCAGCTCGAGCGGCAAGCGCCTGGAGCAGTACTTC. The genes are TRBV2 and TRBJ2-5, with D possibly matching TRBD2 (5 bases). The CDR3 sequence is 13 residues long. Trimming removed 8 bases at V and 11 bases at J, with 21 bases between. Germline CDR1 SNHLY, CDR2 FYNNEI.

The CDR3 DNA sequence: TGCGCCAGCAGTCGGAGGACCACAGATACGCAGTATTTT. Translation gives CASSRRTTDTQYF. The chain employs TRBV10-1 and TRBJ2-3; the D gene is possibly TRBD2 (5 bases). Trimming removed 5 bases at V and 2 bases at J, with 8 bases between. CDR3 length: 13 residues. Germline CDR1 reads WNHNN; CDR2 reads SYGVQD (reference sequence).

J is TRBJ1-1 and V is TRBV7-9; 9 bases fit TRBD1. Germline CDR1 is SEHNR and CDR2 is FQNEAQ (reference sequence). V shed 4 bases and J 6 bases; nucleotides not matched to a gene: 9. The CDR3 contains 15 residues. The CDR3 DNA sequence: TGTGCCAGCAGCTCACTAAAGGGACAGGGTGCTGAAGCTTTCTTT. Its translation: CASSSLKGQGAEAFF.

The chain recombines TRBV4-2 with TRBJ1-4, with D possibly being TRBD1 (6 bases). Germline CDR1 LGHNA, CDR2 YNFKEQ. The germline V and J ends were trimmed by 2 bases and 5 bases, with 12 bases remaining between them. This CDR3 comprises 15 residues. CDR3 in DNA: TGTGCCAGCAGCCAACCGGGACACTTAAATGAAAAACTGTTTTTT. Residues: CASSQPGHLNEKLFF.

The chain uses TRBV5-1 and TRBJ2-2; D unclear. From germline, CDR1 is SGHRS and CDR2 YFSETQ. Trimming cost V 0 bases and J 0 bases, with 6 bases left between them. This CDR3 contains 15 residues. CDR3: CASSLGAANTGELFF. The CDR3 DNA reads TGCGCCAGCAGCTTGGGGGCAGCGAACACCGGGGAGCTGTTTTTT.

The genes are TRBV19 and TRBJ1-5; TRBD1 matches 10 bases. V shed 6 bases and J 4 bases; nucleotides not matched to a gene: 3. CDR1 and CDR2 (germline): LNHDA, SQIVND (reference sequence). This CDR3 has 14 residues. CDR3 residues: CASRGQGRNQPQHF. CDR3 bases: TGTGCCAGTAGGGGACAGGGGCGAAATCAGCCCCAGCATTTT.

The rearrangement links TRBV6-1 to TRBJ1-4, with D possibly TRBD1 on 5 matching bases. The V gene's germline CDR1 is MNHNS and CDR2 SASEGT. Between the trimmed V and J ends, which lost 0 bases and 10 bases, there was a span of 15 bases. The CDR3 is 15 residues long. CDR3 nucleotides: TGTGCCAGCAGTGAAGCCGGGGGGGACTTGGGAAAACTGTTTTTT. Translation: CASSEAGGDLGKLFF.

This chain links TRBV7-2 with TRBJ1-5; D is undetermined. CDR3 length equals 13 residues. Germline CDR1 is SGHTA and CDR2 is FQGNSA. Deletions cut 4 bases from V and 6 bases from J, with 10 bases between. The DNA of the CDR3 is TGTGCCAGCAGCTACCAACGGGGTCAGCCCCAGCATTTT. Protein: CASSYQRGQPQHF.

Of note for this clone: The sample carries other DNA sequences with the same CDR3. J is TRBJ2-7 and V is TRBV10-3; D might be TRBD1 (6 bases). There are 16 residues in the CDR3. Germline values: CDR1 ENHRY, CDR2 SYGVKD. V gave up 6 bases and J gave up 2 bases, with 20 bases separating them. DNA for the CDR3: TGTGCCATCAGGGACGACGGCTTGGGGGCTACCTACGAGCAGTACTTC. Protein: CAIRDDGLGATYEQYF.

As regards this clone: Other DNA sequences from this sample encode an identical CDR3 as well. The CDR3 DNA follows: TGTGCCAGTAGCGTAGGGCAGGGCTACGAGCAGTACTTC. Its protein is CASSVGQGYEQYF. The rearrangement joins TRBV19 to TRBJ2-7, with a tentative D call TRBD1 (5 bases). Trimming removed 6 bases from V and 3 bases from J, with 12 bases in between. CDR1 is LNHDA and CDR2 is SQIVND in the germline V gene (reference sequence). This CDR3 has 13 residues.

The rearrangement joins TRBV10-3 to TRBJ1-1; TRBD1 might be the D (5 bases). V was pared by 7 bases and J by 6 bases, with 21 bases between. The CDR3 has 15 amino acids. Germline CDR1 ENHRY, CDR2 SYGVKD. The DNA of the CDR3 is TGTGCCATCAAATCTTCGGTGGGGCCCAAAGCTGAAGCTTTCTTT. Protein: CAIKSSVGPKAEAFF.

The rearrangement joins TRBV19 to TRBJ1-6, with a weak D call TRBD1 (5 bases). V dropped 3 bases and J dropped 1 base, with 10 bases sitting between them. CDR1 LNHDA and CDR2 SQIVND come from the germline V gene (reference sequence). The CDR3 has 16 residues. CDR3 bases: TGTGCCAGTAGTATCGGTCAGGGATCCTATAATTCACCCCTCCACTTT. It codes for CASSIGQGSYNSPLHF. Combining the CDR3 with reference TRBV19 and TRBJ1-6 gives the whole variable domain DGGITQSPKYLFRKEGQNVTLSCEQNLNHDAMYWYRQDPGQGLRLIYYSQIVNDFQKGDIAEGYSVSREKKESFPLTVTSAQKNPTAFYLCASSIGQGSYNSPLHFGNGTRLTVT.

The chain uses TRBV7-8 and TRBJ2-7, with 7 bases that match TRBD2. The CDR3 covers 15 residues. The ends lost 3 bases at V and 2 bases at J; junction bases unmatched: 7. Germline V gives CDR1 SGHVS, CDR2 FQNEAQ. CDR3 DNA sequence: TGTGCCAGCAGCTTCTCGAGAGGGAGGGCCTACGAGCAGTACTTC. Translation gives CASSFSRGRAYEQYF. Full variable domain (outside the CDR3, taken from reference TRBV7-8 and TRBJ2-7): GAGVSQSPRYKVAKRGQDVALRCDPISGHVSLFWYQQALGQGPEFLTYFQNEAQLDKSGLPSDRFFAERPEGSVSTLKIQRTQQEDSAVYLCASSFSRGRAYEQYFGPGTRLTVT.

V gene TRBV10-3 combines with J gene TRBJ1-1; D remains unclear. Between the trimmed V and J ends, which lost 6 bases and 3 bases, there was a span of 11 bases. This CDR3 has 13 amino acids. Germline CDR1 reads ENHRY; CDR2 reads SYGVKD. The CDR3: CAIRTNRDTEAFF. CDR3 nucleotide sequence: TGTGCCATCAGGACGAACCGGGACACTGAAGCTTTCTTT.

Only a few counts were recorded for this clone. CDR3: CATRGEIGEQFF. In DNA form, the CDR3 reads TGTGCCACCAGAGGGGAAATCGGCGAGCAGTTCTTC. This chain joins TRBV28 and TRBJ2-1, with D perhaps assigned TRBD1 or TRBD2 (5 bases each). Trimming took 10 bases from V and 10 from J, leaving 17 bases between them. The CDR3 totals 12 residues. Germline V gene sequence: CDR1 MDHEN, CDR2 SYDVKM.

Regarding this clone: Sequence at one end of the junction differs from germline and may be a read error. The rearrangement links TRBV7-6 to TRBJ2-6, with D perhaps matching TRBD1 (5 bases). There are 17 residues in the CDR3. Germline V lookup: CDR1 SGHVS, CDR2 FNYEAQ. CDR3 in amino acids: CASSLDDGISGANGLTF. The CDR3 DNA sequence: TGTGCCAGCAGCTTAGACGATGGTATCTCTGGGGCCAACGGCCTGACTTTC.

The gene calls are TRBV28 and TRBJ2-3; perhaps TRBD1 as D (6 bases). This CDR3 is 15 amino acids long. Germline CDR1 reads MDHEN; CDR2 reads SYDVKM. The germline V and J ends were trimmed by 5 bases and 5 bases, with 17 bases remaining between them. CDR3 residues: CASSPPVGQLDTQYF. In nucleotides, the CDR3 is TGTGCCAGCAGTCCCCCCGTTGGACAGTTAGATACGCAGTATTTT.

The chain has TRBV14 and TRBJ2-1; tentative D call: TRBD1 (5 bases). Germline CDR1 and CDR2: SGHDN and FVKESK. V was shortened by 0 bases and J by 1 base, with 7 bases between the two germline ends. The CDR3 is 15 amino acids. The CDR3 sequence is CASSQDSGSYNEQFF. DNA for the CDR3: TGTGCCAGCAGCCAAGATTCAGGGTCCTACAATGAGCAGTTCTTC.

This clone has more than one count but fewer than ten. J is TRBJ1-4 and V is TRBV4-1; D is ambiguous. The CDR3 spans 14 residues. Trimming removed 3 bases at V and 0 bases at J, with 5 bases between. Per germline, CDR1 MGHRA and CDR2 YSYEKL. The CDR3 is CASSHQTTNEKLFF. The CDR3 DNA reads as TGCGCCAGCAGCCACCAAACAACTAATGAAAAACTGTTTTTT.

The rearrangement joins TRBV29-1 to TRBJ2-2; 10 bases are shared with TRBD1. Germline CDR1 SQVTM, CDR2 ANQGSEA. The CDR3 length is 14 residues. The CDR3 DNA sequence: TGCACTGCCCAAGTGGACAGGGGGACCGGGGAGCTGTTTTTT. It codes for CTAQVDRGTGELFF.

V is TRBV28 and J is TRBJ2-7, with 9 bases fitting TRBD1. Germline CDR1 reads MDHEN; CDR2 reads SYDVKM. The CDR3 is 13 residues long. The V and J ends lost 10 bases and 1 base, in that order; junction bases with no gene match: 5. The CDR3: CATTGTGSYEQYF. CDR3 bases: TGTGCCACCACCGGGACAGGGTCCTACGAGCAGTACTTC.

The chain combines TRBV19 with TRBJ1-1; the match to TRBD1 covers 7 bases. The CDR3 is 14 residues long. The J segment lost 1 base and the V segment lost 5 bases, leaving 4 bases of the junction unmatched. CDR1 and CDR2 (germline): LNHDA, SQIVND (reference sequence). The CDR3 is CASSSDRENTEAFF. As DNA, the CDR3 is TGTGCCAGTAGTTCCGACAGGGAGAACACTGAAGCTTTCTTT. Supplemented by reference TRBV19 and TRBJ1-1, the full variable domain reads DGGITQSPKYLFRKEGQNVTLSCEQNLNHDAMYWYRQDPGQGLRLIYYSQIVNDFQKGDIAEGYSVSREKKESFPLTVTSAQKNPTAFYLCASSSDRENTEAFFGQGTRLTVV.

V gene TRBV7-7 combines with J gene TRBJ2-3, with D tentatively TRBD2 (5 bases). This CDR3 region has 14 residues. Germline values: CDR1 SSHAT, CDR2 FNYEAQ (reference sequence). Trimming cost V 5 bases and J 4 bases, with 13 bases left between them. CDR3 in amino acids: CASSRSGMADTQYF. CDR3 in DNA: TGTGCCAGCAGCCGTTCGGGGATGGCAGATACGCAGTATTTT.

The chain joins TRBV30 to TRBJ2-1; D call uncertain. Trimming pared 5 bases from V and 3 bases from J, leaving 11 bases between. The germline gives CDR1 GTSNPN, CDR2 SVGIG (reference sequence). The CDR3 sequence is 13 residues long. In DNA, the CDR3 is TGTGCCTGGGCTACTGACAACTACAATGAGCAGTTCTTC. It encodes CAWATDNYNEQFF. Full variable domain (missing parts from reference TRBV30 and TRBJ2-1): SQTIHQWPATLVQPVGSPLSLECTVEGTSNPNLYWYRQAAGRGLQLLFYSVGIGQISSEVPQNLSASRPQDRQFILSSKKLLLSDSGFYLCAWATDNYNEQFFGPGTRLTVL.

The chain is built from TRBV11-1 and TRBJ2-1, with TRBD1 as a possible D gene (5 bases). Germline V gives CDR1 SGHAT, CDR2 FQDESV (reference sequence). Trimming stripped 2 bases from V and 4 bases from J, with 12 bases between. CDR3 length equals 15 residues. This CDR3 reads CASSLLWGAYNEQFF. In DNA form, the CDR3 reads TGTGCCAGCAGCTTATTGTGGGGCGCGTACAATGAGCAGTTCTTC.

The CDR3: CASSLALAGVSYEQYF. For the CDR3, the DNA is TGTGCCAGCAGCTTAGCACTAGCGGGAGTCTCCTACGAGCAGTACTTC. The chain carries TRBV7-2 and TRBJ2-7; 11 bases agree with TRBD2. Germline trimming cut 0 bases from V and 0 bases from J; bases unmatched to any gene: 1. CDR1 SGHTA and CDR2 FQGNSA come from the germline V gene. The length of the CDR3 is 16 residues.

The rearrangement joins TRBV10-1 to TRBJ2-7; tentatively, D is TRBD2 (5 bases). The V gene's germline CDR1 is WNHNN and CDR2 SYGVQD (reference sequence). CDR3 size: 13 residues. The germline V and J ends were trimmed by 7 bases and 6 bases, with 16 bases remaining between them. CDR3 DNA sequence: TGCGCCAGCAATGCCGGGGAACCGGGCGAGCAGTACTTC. The encoded protein is CASNAGEPGEQYF.